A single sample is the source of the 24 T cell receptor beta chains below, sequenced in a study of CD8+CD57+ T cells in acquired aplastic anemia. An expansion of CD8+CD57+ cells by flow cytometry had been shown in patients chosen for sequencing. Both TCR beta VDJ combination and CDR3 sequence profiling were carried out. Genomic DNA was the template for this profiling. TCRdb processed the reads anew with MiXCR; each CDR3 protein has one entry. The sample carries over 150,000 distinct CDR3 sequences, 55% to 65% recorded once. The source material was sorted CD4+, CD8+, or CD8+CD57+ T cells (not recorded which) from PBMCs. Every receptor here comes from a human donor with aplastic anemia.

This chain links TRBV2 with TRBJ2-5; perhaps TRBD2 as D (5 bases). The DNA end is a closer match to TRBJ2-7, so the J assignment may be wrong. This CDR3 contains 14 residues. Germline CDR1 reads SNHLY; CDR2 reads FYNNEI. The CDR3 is CASGSSGTGYEQYF. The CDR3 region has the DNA TGTGCCAGCGGTTCAAGCGGTACTGGCTACGAGCAGTACTTC.

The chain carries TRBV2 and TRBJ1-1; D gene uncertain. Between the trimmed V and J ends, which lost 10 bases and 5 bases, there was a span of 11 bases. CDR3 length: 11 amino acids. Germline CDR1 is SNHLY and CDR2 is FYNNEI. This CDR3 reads CATMSGTEAFF. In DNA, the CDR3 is TGTGCCACCATGTCTGGAACTGAAGCTTTCTTT.

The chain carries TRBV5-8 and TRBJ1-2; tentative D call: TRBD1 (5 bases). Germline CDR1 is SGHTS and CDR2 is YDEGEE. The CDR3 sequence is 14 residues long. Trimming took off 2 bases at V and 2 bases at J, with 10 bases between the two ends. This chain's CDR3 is CASSFGGTNYGYTF. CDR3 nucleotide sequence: TGTGCCAGCAGCTTCGGGGGGACCAACTATGGCTACACCTTC.

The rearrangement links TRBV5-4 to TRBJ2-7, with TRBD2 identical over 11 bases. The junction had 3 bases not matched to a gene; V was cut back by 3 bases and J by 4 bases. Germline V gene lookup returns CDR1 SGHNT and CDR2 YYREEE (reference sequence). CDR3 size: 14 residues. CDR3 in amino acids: CASSYSGRGYEQYF. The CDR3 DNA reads TGTGCCAGCAGCTATAGCGGGAGGGGTTACGAGCAGTACTTC.

CDR3: CAISGWAVVDEQFF. The CDR3 nucleotides are TGTGCCATCTCGGGGTGGGCCGTTGTCGATGAGCAGTTCTTC. The chain recombines TRBV6-2 or TRBV6-3 with TRBJ2-1; TRBD2 is a possible D gene (5 bases). V was clipped by 10 bases and J by 8 bases, with 21 bases between them. The CDR3 has 14 residues. Per the germline V gene, CDR1 is MNHEY and CDR2 is SVGEGT.

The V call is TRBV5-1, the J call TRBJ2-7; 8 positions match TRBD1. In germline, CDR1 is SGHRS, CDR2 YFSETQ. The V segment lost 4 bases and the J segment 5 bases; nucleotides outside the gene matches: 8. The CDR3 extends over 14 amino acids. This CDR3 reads CASSPGQGRHEQYF. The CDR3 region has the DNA TGCGCCAGCAGCCCAGGACAGGGTCGACACGAGCAGTACTTC.

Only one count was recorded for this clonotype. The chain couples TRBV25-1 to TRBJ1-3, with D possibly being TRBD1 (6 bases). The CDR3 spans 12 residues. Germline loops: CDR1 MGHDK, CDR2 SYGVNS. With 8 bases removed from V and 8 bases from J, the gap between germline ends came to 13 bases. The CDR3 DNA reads TGTGCCAGCCTGGGGGCTGGCTACACCATATATTTT. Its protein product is CASLGAGYTIYF.

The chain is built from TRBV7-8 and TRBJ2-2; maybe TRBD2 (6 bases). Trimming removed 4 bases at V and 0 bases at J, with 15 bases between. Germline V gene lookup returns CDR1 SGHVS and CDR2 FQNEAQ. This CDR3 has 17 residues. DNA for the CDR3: TGTGCCAGCAGCTCCGAGCGGGTATACCCGAACACCGGGGAGCTGTTTTTT. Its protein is CASSSERVYPNTGELFF.

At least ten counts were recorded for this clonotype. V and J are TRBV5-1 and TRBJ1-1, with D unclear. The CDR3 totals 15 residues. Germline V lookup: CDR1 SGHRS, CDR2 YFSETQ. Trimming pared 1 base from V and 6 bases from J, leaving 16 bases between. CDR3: CASSLSNIGLSEAFF. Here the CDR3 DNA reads TGCGCCAGCAGCTTGTCAAACATCGGCCTTTCTGAAGCTTTCTTT.

CDR3 nucleotide sequence: TGCAGCGTCGTGTTCGGGACAGGGTTCAATCAGCCCCAGCATTTT. Protein sequence: CSVVFGTGFNQPQHF. This chain uses TRBV29-1 with TRBJ1-5; 9 bases match TRBD1. This CDR3 is built from 15 residues. V lost 6 bases, J lost 3 bases, and 9 bases stayed unmatched. CDR1 is SQVTM, CDR2 ANQGSEA, per germline.

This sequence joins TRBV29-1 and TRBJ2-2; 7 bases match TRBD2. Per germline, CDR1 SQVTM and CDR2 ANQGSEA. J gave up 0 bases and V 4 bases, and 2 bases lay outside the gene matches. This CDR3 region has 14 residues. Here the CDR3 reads CSVGGGTNTGELFF. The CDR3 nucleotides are TGCAGCGTTGGGGGAGGGACGAACACCGGGGAGCTGTTTTTT.

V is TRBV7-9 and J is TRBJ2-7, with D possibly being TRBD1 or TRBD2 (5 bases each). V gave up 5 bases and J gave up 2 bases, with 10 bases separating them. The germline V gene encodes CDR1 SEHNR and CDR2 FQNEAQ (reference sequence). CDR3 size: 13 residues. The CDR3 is CASSPLGPYEQYF. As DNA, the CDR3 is TGTGCCAGCAGCCCCCTGGGACCCTACGAGCAGTACTTC. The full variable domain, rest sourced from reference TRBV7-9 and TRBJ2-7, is DTGVSQNPRHKITKRGQNVTFRCDPISEHNRLYWYRQTLGQGPEFLTYFQNEAQLEKSRLLSDRFSAERPKGSFSTLEIQRTEQGDSAMYLCASSPLGPYEQYFGPGTRLTVT.

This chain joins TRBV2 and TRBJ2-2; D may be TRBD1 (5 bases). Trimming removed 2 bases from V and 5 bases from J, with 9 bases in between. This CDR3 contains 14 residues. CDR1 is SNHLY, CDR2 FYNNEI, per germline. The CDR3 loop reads CASSELGRTGELFF. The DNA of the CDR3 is TGTGCCAGCAGTGAACTGGGGCGGACCGGGGAGCTGTTTTTT. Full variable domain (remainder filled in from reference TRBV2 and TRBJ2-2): EPEVTQTPSHQVTQMGQEVILRCVPISNHLYFYWYRQILGQKVEFLVSFYNNEISEKSEIFDDQFSVERPDGSNFTLKIRSTKLEDSAMYFCASSELGRTGELFFGEGSRLTVL.

Here the CDR3 reads CASSPSGVRQETQYF. CDR3 coding DNA: TGTGCCAGTAGTCCAAGCGGAGTACGACAAGAGACCCAGTACTTC. This rearrangement joins TRBV19 to TRBJ2-5, with D perhaps matching TRBD2 (5 bases). This CDR3 has 15 amino acids. V was clipped by 5 bases and J by 2 bases, with 15 bases between them. Germline-derived CDR1 and CDR2 are LNHDA and SQIVND (reference sequence).

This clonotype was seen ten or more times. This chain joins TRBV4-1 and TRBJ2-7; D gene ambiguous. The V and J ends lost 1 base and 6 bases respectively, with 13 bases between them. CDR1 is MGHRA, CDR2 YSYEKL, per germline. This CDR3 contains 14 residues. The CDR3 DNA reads TGCGCCAGCAGCCAAGGTTTTTCGGTGAGCGAGCAGTACTTC. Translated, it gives CASSQGFSVSEQYF.

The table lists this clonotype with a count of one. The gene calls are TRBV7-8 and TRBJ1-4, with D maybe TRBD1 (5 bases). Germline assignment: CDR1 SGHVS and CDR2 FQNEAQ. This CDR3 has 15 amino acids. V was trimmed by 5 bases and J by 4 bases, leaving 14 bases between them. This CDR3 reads CASSRATDGNEKLFF. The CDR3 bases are TGTGCCAGCAGCCGAGCGACAGACGGTAATGAAAAACTGTTTTTT. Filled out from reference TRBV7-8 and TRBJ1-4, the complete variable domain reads GAGVSQSPRYKVAKRGQDVALRCDPISGHVSLFWYQQALGQGPEFLTYFQNEAQLDKSGLPSDRFFAERPEGSVSTLKIQRTQQEDSAVYLCASSRATDGNEKLFFGSGTQLSVL.

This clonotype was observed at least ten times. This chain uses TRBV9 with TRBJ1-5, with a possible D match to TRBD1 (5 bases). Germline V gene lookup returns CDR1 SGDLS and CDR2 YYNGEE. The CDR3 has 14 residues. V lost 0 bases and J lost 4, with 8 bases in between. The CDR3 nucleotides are TGTGCCAGCAGCGTAGAAGCAGGGAATCAGCCCCAGCATTTT. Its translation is CASSVEAGNQPQHF.

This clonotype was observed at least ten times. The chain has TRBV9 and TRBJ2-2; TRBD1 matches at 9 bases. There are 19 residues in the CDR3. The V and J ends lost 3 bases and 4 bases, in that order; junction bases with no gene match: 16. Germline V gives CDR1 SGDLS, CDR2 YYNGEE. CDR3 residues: CASSARPVRDRVATGELFF. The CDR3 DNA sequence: TGTGCCAGCAGCGCCCGCCCTGTAAGGGACAGGGTAGCCACCGGGGAGCTGTTTTTT.

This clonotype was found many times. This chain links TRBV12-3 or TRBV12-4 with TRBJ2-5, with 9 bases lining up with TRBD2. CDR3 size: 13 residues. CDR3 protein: CARAGGGAETQYF. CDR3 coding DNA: TGTGCTCGGGCGGGAGGGGGAGCAGAGACCCAGTACTTC.

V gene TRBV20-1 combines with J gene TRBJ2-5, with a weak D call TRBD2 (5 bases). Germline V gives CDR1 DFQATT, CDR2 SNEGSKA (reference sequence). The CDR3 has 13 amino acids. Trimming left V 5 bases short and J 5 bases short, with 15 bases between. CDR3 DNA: TGCAGTGCTTCCAAACTAGGACCGGAGACCCAGTACTTC. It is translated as CSASKLGPETQYF.

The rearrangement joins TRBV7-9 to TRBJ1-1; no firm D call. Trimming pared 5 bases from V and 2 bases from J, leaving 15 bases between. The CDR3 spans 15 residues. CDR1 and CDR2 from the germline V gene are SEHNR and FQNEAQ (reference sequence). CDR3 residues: CASSPALATNTEAFF. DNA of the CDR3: TGTGCCAGCAGCCCTGCTTTAGCGACCAACACTGAAGCTTTCTTT.

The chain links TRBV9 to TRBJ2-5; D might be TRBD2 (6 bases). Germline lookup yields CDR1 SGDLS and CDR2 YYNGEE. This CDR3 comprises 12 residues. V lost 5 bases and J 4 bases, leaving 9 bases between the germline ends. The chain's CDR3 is CASSMGGETQYF. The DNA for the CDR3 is TGTGCCAGCAGTATGGGAGGAGAGACCCAGTACTTC.

CDR3 bases: TGCAGCGTTGAAGGGGATCTATCCGGAAACACCATATATTTT. It specifies CSVEGDLSGNTIYF. V gene TRBV29-1 combines with J gene TRBJ1-3; D gene unclear. The germline V gene encodes CDR1 SQVTM and CDR2 ANQGSEA. This CDR3 comprises 14 residues. Trimming removed 1 base from V and 4 bases from J, with 11 bases in between.

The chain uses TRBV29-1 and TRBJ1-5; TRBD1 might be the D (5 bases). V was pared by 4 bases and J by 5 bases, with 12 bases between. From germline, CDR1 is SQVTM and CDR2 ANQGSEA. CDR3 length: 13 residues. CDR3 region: CSVGGRGDQPQHF. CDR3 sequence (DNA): TGCAGCGTTGGGGGACGGGGGGATCAGCCCCAGCATTTT.